This TCR beta chain was retrieved from a study of cytomegalovirus exposure and HLA in healthy donors. The CDR3 has 14 amino acids. The junction had 3 bases not matched to a gene; V was cut back by 3 bases and J by 6 bases. Germline CDR1 LNHDA, CDR2 SQIVND (reference sequence). The sample holds a few counts of this clone. A multiplex PCR was run with 60 Vbeta primers and 13 Jbeta primers. The table came from immunoSEQ multiplex PCR; TCRdb's copy has only in-frame clones and leaves some out. The data show tens of thousands of clones, with 75% to 85% seen just once and roughly 14% held by the top ten. This receptor was taken from a woman aged 35 to 49 in good health and CMV-seropositive. Material: PBMCs. The chain joins TRBV19 to TRBJ2-1; 9 positions agree with TRBD2. The CDR3 protein is CASSMGLALNEQFF. In DNA, the CDR3 is TGTGCCAGTAGTATGGGACTAGCTCTCAATGAGCAGTTCTTC. Filled out from reference TRBV19 and TRBJ2-1, the complete variable domain reads DGGITQSPKYLFRKEGQNVTLSCEQNLNHDAMYWYRQDPGQGLRLIYYSQIVNDFQKGDIAEGYSVSREKKESFPLTVTSAQKNPTAFYLCASSMGLALNEQFFGPGTRLTVL.